This TCR beta chain emerged from a study of CD8 T cells in ankylosing spondylitis. The CDR3 length is 17 residues. The junction had 8 bases not matched to a gene; V was cut back by 3 bases and J by 7 bases. TCRdb re-called the 5' RACE reads with MiXCR, one entry per CDR3 protein. The table lists about 160,000 distinct CDR3 sequences, around 20% of them singletons, with about 7.8% in the top ten. Sequencing was done on a sample of blood, either unsorted or a sorted T cell fraction (not recorded which). The rearrangement links TRBV12-3 or TRBV12-4 to TRBJ2-1; TRBD2 matches at 14 bases. This TCR derives from a male donor with ankylosing spondylitis or in good health (not recorded which). The CDR3 DNA reads TGTGCCAGCAGTTTCGGGGGGACTAGCGGGAGAGGGAATGAGCAGTTCTTC. It specifies CASSFGGTSGRGNEQFF.